This T cell receptor (beta chain) was captured by sequencing in a study of identical twins. Germline V gene data show CDR1 as SGDLS and CDR2 as YYNGEE. The CDR3 loop spans 13 amino acids. The germline V and J ends were trimmed by 0 bases and 2 bases, with 6 bases remaining between them. This clonotype appeared a few times. TCRdb ran MiXCR on the 5' RACE reads and lists one entry per CDR3 protein. Of approximately 620,000 distinct CDR3 sequences listed, 8.5% to 9.5% were seen once; the top ten hold around 0.98%. The sample was also linked to a second study, of yellow fever vaccine responses in identical twins.

The gene calls are TRBV9 and TRBJ2-7; D not resolved. The sequence was obtained from a woman under 30 in good health. Sequenced sample: PBMCs. The CDR3 protein is CASSVATAYEQYF. The CDR3 DNA reads TGTGCCAGCAGCGTAGCCACCGCCTACGAGCAGTACTTC.